Listed below are T cell receptor gamma chains from one sample, sequenced in a study of intestinal T cells in coeliac disease. TCRdb re-called the multiplex PCR reads using CATT. In the table there are about 880 gamma-chain clones, about 54% of which are singletons. The sample comprised a duodenal biopsy. These receptors originate from a human donor with celiac disease. The CDR3 runs from the conserved cysteine through the conserved F or W.

length	J	V	CDR3
12	TRGJ1/TRGJ2	TRGV9	CALWEVRYKKLF
14	TRGJP2	TRGV8	CATWDRSSDWIKTF
16	TRGJ1/TRGJ2	TRGV2	CATWERAIVDYYKKLF
14	TRGJP2	TRGV8	CATQGWCSDWIKTF
13	TRGJ1/TRGJ2	TRGV8	CATRLLDYYKKLF
14	TRGJ1/TRGJ2	TRGV2	CATWDGEDYYKKLF
12	TRGJ1/TRGJ2	TRGV2	CATGTPYYKKLF
15	TRGJ1/TRGJ2	TRGV8	CAPGIVLSHYYKKLF
13	TRGJ1/TRGJ2	TRGV4	CATWDGNYYKKLF
15	TRGJ1/TRGJ2	TRGV3	CATLGQAKRHYKKLF
15	TRGJ1/TRGJ2	TRGV10	CAAWDYPFHYYKKLF
18	TRGJP2	TRGV10	CAAWDGHVPYSSDWIKTF
12	TRGJ1/TRGJ2	TRGV4	CATWDGYYKKLF
13	TRGJ1/TRGJ2	TRGV3	CATWARIYYKKLF
15	TRGJP2	TRGV11	CACWIRHVGDWIKTF
13	TRGJ1/TRGJ2	TRGV5	CADLGQAYYKKLF
11	TRGJ1/TRGJ2	TRGV10	CAAWDLNEKLF
15	TRGJ1/TRGJ2	TRGV4	CATWDSGRDYYKKLF
11	TRGJ1/TRGJ2	TRGV3	CATLGQSKKLF
13	TRGJ1/TRGJ2	TRGV8	CATWDRTRYKKLF
11	TRGJ1/TRGJ2	TRGV2	CATWDGRQKLF
18	TRGJ1/TRGJ2	TRGV3	CAPRRQATRPLVYYKKLF
15	TRGJP2	TRGV2	CATGTGRSSDWIKTF
15	TRGJ1/TRGJ2	TRGV2	CATWDGHAEPIKKLF
14	TRGJ1/TRGJ2	TRGV10	CAAWDPPAGPTKLF